Below are 10 T cell receptor beta chains sequenced from a single sample in a study of blood T cell repertoires in COVID-19. Here immunoSEQ multiplex PCR was the method, and the copy in TCRdb shows in-frame clones only, minus some. The table shows some 40,000 clones, with about 85% occurring only once. Sequencing was performed on peripheral blood. The source of these receptors is a woman older than 75 with acute or convalescent COVID-19.

The chain joins TRBV18 to TRBJ2-1, with D hard to call. Germline lookup yields CDR1 KGHSH and CDR2 LQKENI. V was trimmed by 3 bases and J by 4 bases, leaving 16 bases between them. The CDR3 spans 16 residues. The DNA for the CDR3 is TGTGCCAGCTCACCCGACTTCCGCACGGTGTACAATGAGCAGTTCTTC. It codes for CASSPDFRTVYNEQFF. Full variable domain (remainder filled in from reference TRBV18 and TRBJ2-1): NAGVMQNPRHLVRRRGQEARLRCSPMKGHSHVYWYRQLPEEGLKFMVYLQKENIIDESGMPKERFSAEFPKEGPSILRIQQVVRGDSAAYFCASSPDFRTVYNEQFFGPGTRLTVL.

The chain is built from TRBV7-9 and TRBJ2-3, with D unresolved. Deletions cut 1 base from V and 4 bases from J, with 12 bases between. The germline CDR1 and CDR2 sequences are SEHNR and FQNEAQ (reference sequence). CDR3 length: 15 amino acids. The CDR3 nucleotides are TGTGCCAGCAGCTTAGGCCCCTCGGTGGCAGATACGCAGTATTTT. It specifies CASSLGPSVADTQYF. Complete variable domain (other parts from reference TRBV7-9 and TRBJ2-3): DTGVSQNPRHKITKRGQNVTFRCDPISEHNRLYWYRQTLGQGPEFLTYFQNEAQLEKSRLLSDRFSAERPKGSFSTLEIQRTEQGDSAMYLCASSLGPSVADTQYFGPGTRLTVL.

V and J are TRBV21-1 and TRBJ2-3; no DNA check was done on the table's D call, TRBD1. TRBV21-1 constitutes a pseudogene. The CDR3 has 19 residues. The CDR3 region has the DNA TGTGCCAGCAGCAAATGGGTCCTGGAGACAGGAAACGACACAGATACGCAGTATTTT. Translated: CASSKWVLETGNDTDTQYF.

The chain carries TRBV2 and TRBJ2-3; the D gene is possibly TRBD2 (6 bases). The ends were cut back, 1 base at V and 1 base at J, with 15 bases in the middle. The germline CDR1 and CDR2 sequences are SNHLY and FYNNEI. This CDR3 contains 17 residues. CDR3 in DNA: TGTGCCAGCAGTGAAGTCCGGAGGGTTCGTGGCACAGATACGCAGTATTTT. It is translated as CASSEVRRVRGTDTQYF.

The chain joins TRBV18 to TRBJ2-7; D is unresolved. The germline V gene has CDR1 KGHSH and CDR2 LQKENI. V was trimmed by 3 bases and J by 2 bases, leaving 8 bases between them. This CDR3 is 13 amino acids long. In nucleotides, the CDR3 is TGTGCCAGCTCACCTCCTATGACCTACGAGCAGTACTTC. Encoded protein: CASSPPMTYEQYF.

The chain couples TRBV27 to TRBJ2-7, with 9 bases lining up with TRBD2. V was clipped by 5 bases and J by 2 bases; unmatched bases: 13. Germline CDR1 is MNHEY and CDR2 is SMNVEV (reference sequence). The CDR3 runs 17 residues. The CDR3 region is CASSKLVSGRTTYEQYF. Here the CDR3 DNA reads TGTGCCAGCAGTAAATTGGTAAGCGGGAGGACCACCTACGAGCAGTACTTC.

The chain has TRBV27 and TRBJ2-1; D possibly corresponds to TRBD2 (6 bases). Trimming pared 8 bases from V and 6 bases from J, leaving 14 bases between. The CDR3 loop spans 13 amino acids. The germline gives CDR1 MNHEY, CDR2 SMNVEV (reference sequence). CDR3 nucleotide sequence: TGTGCCAGCGGGGAGGCCCCCAGCAATGAGCAGTTCTTC. Translating gives CASGEAPSNEQFF.

V is TRBV9 and J is TRBJ1-3; D gene unclear. CDR3 length: 14 amino acids. Germline loops: CDR1 SGDLS, CDR2 YYNGEE. Trimming pared 1 base from V and 0 bases from J, leaving 5 bases between. CDR3 coding DNA: TGTGCCAGCAGCGTACAGGACTCTGGAAACACCATATATTTT. This gives the protein CASSVQDSGNTIYF.

J is TRBJ1-5 and V is TRBV19; 7 bases match TRBD1. This CDR3 is 14 amino acids long. Germline trimming cut 4 bases from V and 4 bases from J; bases unmatched to any gene: 4. The germline CDR1 and CDR2 sequences are LNHDA and SQIVND (reference sequence). The DNA for the CDR3 is TGTGCCAGTAGTAAGGACAGGTGGAATCAGCCCCAGCATTTT. Protein sequence: CASSKDRWNQPQHF.

The gene calls are TRBV9 and TRBJ2-1, with 9 nucleotides matching TRBD2. The CDR3 runs 15 residues. Germline-derived CDR1 and CDR2 are SGDLS and YYNGEE. J gave up 4 bases and V 0 bases, and 2 bases lay outside the gene matches. The CDR3 DNA follows: TGTGCCAGCAGCGTAGGGAGCGGGGGGTACAATGAGCAGTTCTTC. It yields the protein CASSVGSGGYNEQFF.